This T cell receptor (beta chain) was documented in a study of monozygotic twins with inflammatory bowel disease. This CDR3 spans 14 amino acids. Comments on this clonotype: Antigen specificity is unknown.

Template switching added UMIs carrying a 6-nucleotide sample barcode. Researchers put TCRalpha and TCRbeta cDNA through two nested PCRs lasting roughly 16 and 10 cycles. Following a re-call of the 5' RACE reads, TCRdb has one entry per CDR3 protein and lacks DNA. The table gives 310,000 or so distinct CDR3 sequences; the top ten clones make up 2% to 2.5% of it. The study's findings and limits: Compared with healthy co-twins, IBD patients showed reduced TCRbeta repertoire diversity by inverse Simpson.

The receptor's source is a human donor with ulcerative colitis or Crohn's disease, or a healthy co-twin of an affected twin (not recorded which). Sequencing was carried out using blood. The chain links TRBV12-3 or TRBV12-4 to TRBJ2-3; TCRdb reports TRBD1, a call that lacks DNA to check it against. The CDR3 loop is CASSRDSQPDTQYF.